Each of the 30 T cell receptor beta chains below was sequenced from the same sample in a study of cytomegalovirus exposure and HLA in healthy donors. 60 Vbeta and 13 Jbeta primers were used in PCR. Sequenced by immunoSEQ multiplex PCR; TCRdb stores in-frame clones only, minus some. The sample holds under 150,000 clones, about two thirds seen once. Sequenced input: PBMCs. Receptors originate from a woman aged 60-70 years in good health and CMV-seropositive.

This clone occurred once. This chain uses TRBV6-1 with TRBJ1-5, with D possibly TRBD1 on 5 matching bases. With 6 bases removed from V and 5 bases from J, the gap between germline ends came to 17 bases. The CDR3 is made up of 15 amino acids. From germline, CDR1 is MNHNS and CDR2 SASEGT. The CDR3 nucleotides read TGTGCCAGCAGGGGGGGAGACGGGAAATATCAGCCCCAGCATTTT. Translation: CASRGGDGKYQPQHF.

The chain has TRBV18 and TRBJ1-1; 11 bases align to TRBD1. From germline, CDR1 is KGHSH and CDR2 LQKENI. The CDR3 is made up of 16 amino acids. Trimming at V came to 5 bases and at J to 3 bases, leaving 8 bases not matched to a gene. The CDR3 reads CASSSLGTGGYTEAFF. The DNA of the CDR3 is TGTGCCAGCTCATCACTAGGGACAGGGGGATACACTGAAGCTTTCTTT.

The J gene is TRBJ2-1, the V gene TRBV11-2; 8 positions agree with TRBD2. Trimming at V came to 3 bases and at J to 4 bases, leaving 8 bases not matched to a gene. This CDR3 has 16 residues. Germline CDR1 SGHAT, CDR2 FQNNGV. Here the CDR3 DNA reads TGTGCCAGCAGCTTCCAACCGGGACTAGATTACAATGAGCAGTTCTTC. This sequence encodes CASSFQPGLDYNEQFF.

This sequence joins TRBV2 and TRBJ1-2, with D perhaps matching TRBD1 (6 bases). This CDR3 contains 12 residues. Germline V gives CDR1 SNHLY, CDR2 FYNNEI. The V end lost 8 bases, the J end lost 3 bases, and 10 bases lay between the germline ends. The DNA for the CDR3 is TGTGCCAGCGTTTACAGGGACTATGGCTACACCTTC. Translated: CASVYRDYGYTF.

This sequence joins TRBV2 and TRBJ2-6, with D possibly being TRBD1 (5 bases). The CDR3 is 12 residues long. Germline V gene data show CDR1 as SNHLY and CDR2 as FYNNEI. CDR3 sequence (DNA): TGTGCTGGCAGGGCTGGGGCCAACGTCCTGACTTTC. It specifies CAGRAGANVLTF.

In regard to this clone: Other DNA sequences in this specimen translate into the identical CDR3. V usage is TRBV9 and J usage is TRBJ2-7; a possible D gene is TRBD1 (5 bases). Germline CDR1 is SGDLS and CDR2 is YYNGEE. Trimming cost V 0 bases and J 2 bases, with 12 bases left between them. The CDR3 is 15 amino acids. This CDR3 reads CASSVGQGWTYEQYF. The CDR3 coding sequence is TGTGCCAGCAGCGTAGGTCAGGGTTGGACCTACGAGCAGTACTTC.

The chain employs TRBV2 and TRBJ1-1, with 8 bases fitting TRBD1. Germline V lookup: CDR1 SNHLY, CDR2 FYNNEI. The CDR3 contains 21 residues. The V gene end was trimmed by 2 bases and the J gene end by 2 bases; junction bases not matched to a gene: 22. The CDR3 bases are TGTGCCAGCAGTGAACTTAGGGGGACAGGTGTGTCTTCCCCCCGAAACACTGAAGCTTTCTTT. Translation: CASSELRGTGVSSPRNTEAFF.

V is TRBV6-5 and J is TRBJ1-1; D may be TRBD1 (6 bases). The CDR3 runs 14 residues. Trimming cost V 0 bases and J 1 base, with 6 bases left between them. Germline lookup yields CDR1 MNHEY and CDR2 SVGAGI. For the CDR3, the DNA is TGTGCCAGCAGTTACTCGGACAGGAACACTGAAGCTTTCTTT. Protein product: CASSYSDRNTEAFF.

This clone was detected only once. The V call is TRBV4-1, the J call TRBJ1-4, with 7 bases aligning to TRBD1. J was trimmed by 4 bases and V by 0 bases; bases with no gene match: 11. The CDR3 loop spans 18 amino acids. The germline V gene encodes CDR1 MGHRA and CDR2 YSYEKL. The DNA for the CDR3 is TGCGCCAGCAGCCAAGATCGGGAGGGGGCCGAGGTTAATGAAAAACTGTTTTTT. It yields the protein CASSQDREGAEVNEKLFF.

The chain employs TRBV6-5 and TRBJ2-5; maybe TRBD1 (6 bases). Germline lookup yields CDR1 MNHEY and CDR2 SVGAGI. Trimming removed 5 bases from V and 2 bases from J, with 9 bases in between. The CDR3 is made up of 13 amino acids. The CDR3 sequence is CASSPGQQETQYF. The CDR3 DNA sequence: TGTGCCAGCAGTCCGGGACAACAAGAGACCCAGTACTTC.

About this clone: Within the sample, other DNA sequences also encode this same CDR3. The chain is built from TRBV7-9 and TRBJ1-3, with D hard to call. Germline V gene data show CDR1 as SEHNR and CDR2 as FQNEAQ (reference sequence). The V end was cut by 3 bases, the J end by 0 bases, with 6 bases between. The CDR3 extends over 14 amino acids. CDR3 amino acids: CASSLIDSGNTIYF. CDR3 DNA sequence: TGTGCCAGCAGCTTGATAGACTCTGGAAACACCATATATTTT. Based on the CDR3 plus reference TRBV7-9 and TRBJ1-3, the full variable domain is DTGVSQNPRHKITKRGQNVTFRCDPISEHNRLYWYRQTLGQGPEFLTYFQNEAQLEKSRLLSDRFSAERPKGSFSTLEIQRTEQGDSAMYLCASSLIDSGNTIYFGEGSWLTVV.

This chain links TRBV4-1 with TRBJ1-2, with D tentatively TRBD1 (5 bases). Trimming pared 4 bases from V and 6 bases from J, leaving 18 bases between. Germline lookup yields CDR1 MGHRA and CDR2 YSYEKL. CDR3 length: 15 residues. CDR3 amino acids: CASSRVGTKMDGYTF. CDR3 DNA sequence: TGCGCCAGCAGCCGGGTAGGGACTAAAATGGATGGCTACACCTTC.

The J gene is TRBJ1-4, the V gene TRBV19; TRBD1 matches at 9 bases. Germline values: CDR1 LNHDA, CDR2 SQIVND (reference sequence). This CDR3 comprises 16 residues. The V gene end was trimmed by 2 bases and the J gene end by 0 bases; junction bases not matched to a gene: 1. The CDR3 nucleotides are TGTGCCAGTAGTATACGACAGGGGGCAACTAATGAAAAACTGTTTTTT. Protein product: CASSIRQGATNEKLFF.

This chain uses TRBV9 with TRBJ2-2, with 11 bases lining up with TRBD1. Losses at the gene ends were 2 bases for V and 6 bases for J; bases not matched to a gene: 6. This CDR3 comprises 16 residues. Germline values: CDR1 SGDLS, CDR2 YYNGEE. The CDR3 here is CASSVTGTGGAGELFF. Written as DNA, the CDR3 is TGTGCCAGCAGCGTCACCGGGACAGGGGGTGCCGGGGAGCTGTTTTTT.

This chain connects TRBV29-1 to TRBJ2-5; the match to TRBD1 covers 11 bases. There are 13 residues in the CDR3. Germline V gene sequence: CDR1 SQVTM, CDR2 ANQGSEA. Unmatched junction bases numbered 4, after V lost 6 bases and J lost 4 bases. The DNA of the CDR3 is TGCAGCGTAGCCGGGACAGGGGGAGAGACCCAGTACTTC. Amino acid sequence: CSVAGTGGETQYF.

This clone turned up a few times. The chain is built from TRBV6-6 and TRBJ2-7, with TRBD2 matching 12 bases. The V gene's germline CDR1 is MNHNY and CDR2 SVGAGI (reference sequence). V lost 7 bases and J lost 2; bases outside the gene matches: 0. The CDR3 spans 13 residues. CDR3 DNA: TGTGCCAGCACTAGCGGGGGGGCCTACGAGCAGTACTTC. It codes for CASTSGGAYEQYF.

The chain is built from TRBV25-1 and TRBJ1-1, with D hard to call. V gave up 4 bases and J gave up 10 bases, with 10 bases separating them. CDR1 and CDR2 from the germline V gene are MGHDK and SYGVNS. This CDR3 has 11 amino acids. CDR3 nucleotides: TGTGCCAGCAGTGGTCCGAGAGGAGCTTTCTTT. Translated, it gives CASSGPRGAFF.

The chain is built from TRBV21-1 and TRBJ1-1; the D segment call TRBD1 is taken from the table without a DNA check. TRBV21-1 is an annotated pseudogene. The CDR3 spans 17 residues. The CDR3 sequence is CASSKGMRDRGCTEAFF. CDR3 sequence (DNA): TGTGCCAGCAGCAAAGGGATGCGGGACAGGGGTTGCACTGAAGCTTTCTTT.

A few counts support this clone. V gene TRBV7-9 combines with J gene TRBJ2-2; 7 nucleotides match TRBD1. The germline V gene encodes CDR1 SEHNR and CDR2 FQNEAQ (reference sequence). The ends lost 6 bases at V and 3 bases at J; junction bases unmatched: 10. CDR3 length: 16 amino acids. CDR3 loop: CASSSRGTEDTGELFF. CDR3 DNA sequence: TGTGCCAGCAGTTCCCGTGGGACAGAGGACACCGGGGAGCTGTTTTTT.

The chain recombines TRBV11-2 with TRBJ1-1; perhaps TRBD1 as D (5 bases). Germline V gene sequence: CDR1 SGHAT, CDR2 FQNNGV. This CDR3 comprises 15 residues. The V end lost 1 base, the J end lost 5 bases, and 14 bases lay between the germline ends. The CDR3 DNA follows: TGTGCCAGCAGCTTAGTAGATGGGGGGAGGACTGAAGCTTTCTTT. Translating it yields CASSLVDGGRTEAFF.

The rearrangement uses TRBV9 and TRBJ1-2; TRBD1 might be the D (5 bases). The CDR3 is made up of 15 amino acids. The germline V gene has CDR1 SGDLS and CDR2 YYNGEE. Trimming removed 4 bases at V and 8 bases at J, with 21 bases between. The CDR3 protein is CASSPGRGGAGGYTF. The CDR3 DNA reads TGTGCCAGCAGCCCGGGTCGAGGAGGGGCAGGGGGCTACACCTTC.

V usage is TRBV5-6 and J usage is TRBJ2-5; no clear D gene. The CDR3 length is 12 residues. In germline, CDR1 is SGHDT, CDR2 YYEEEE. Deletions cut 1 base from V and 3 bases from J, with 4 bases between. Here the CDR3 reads CASSLTEETQYF. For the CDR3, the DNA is TGTGCCAGCAGCTTGACAGAAGAGACCCAGTACTTC.

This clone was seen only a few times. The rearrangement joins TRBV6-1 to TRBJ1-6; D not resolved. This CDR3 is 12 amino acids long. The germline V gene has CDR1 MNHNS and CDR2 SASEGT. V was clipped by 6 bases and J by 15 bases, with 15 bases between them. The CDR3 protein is CASSVTQSFLHF. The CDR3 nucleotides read TGTGCCAGCAGCGTCACCCAAAGCTTCCTCCACTTT.

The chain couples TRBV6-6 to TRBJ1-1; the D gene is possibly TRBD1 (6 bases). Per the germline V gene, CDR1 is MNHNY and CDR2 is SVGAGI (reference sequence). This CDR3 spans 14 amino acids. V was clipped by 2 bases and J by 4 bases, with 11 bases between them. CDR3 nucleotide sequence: TGTGCCAGCAGTTACAATGAGGGGGTCACTGAAGCTTTCTTT. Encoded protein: CASSYNEGVTEAFF.

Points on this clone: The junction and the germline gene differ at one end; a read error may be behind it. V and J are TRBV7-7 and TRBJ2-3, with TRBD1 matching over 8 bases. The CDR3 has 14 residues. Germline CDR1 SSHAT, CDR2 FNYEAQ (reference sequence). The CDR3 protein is CASSRTGGADTQYF. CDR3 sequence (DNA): TGTGCTAGCAGCCGTACAGGGGGTGCAGATACGCAGTATTTT.

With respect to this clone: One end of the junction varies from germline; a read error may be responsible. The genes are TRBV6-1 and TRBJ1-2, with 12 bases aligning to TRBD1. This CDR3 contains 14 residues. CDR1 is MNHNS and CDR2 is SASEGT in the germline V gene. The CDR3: CASSEAGQGASFEF. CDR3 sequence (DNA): TGTGCCAGCAGTGAAGCGGGACAGGGGGCTTCTTTCGAATTC.

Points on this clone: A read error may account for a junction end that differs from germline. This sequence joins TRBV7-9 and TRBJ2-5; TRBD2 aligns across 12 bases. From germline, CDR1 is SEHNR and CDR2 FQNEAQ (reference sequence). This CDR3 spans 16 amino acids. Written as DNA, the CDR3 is TGTTCCAGCAGCCTTTCTAGCGGGGGGGCGTTTGAGACCCAGTACTTC. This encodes CSSSLSSGGAFETQYF.

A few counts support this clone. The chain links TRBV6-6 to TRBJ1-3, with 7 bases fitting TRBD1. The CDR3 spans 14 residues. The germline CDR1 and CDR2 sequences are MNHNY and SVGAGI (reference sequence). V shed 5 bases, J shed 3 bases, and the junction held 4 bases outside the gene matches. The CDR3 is CASSTQGVGNTIYF. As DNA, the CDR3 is TGTGCCAGCAGTACCCAGGGGGTTGGAAACACCATATATTTT.

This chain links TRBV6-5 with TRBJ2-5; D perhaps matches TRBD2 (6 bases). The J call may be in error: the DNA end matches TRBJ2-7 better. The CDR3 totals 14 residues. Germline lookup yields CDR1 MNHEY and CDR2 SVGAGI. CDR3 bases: TGTGCCAGCAGGCGGGGTCGGGACGCCTACGAGCAGTACTTC. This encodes CASRRGRDAYEQYF.

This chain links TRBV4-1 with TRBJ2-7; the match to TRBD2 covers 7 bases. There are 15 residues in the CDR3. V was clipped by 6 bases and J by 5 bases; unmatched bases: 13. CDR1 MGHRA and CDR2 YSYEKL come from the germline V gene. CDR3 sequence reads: CASRARDGGFDEQYF. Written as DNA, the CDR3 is TGCGCCAGCAGGGCACGGGACGGGGGGTTCGACGAGCAGTACTTC.